Shown below are 29 T cell receptor beta chains from a single sample sequenced in a study of blood T cell repertoires in COVID-19. Sequencing used immunoSEQ multiplex PCR; TCRdb keeps in-frame clones, though not all of them. The data contain approximately 150,000 clones, about nine tenths of them singletons. Sequencing was done on a sample of peripheral blood. The receptors come from a human donor in a cohort sampled during active COVID-19.

This clone was observed at least ten times. Here the CDR3 DNA reads TGTGCCAGCAGCTTTGGGACAGGGACAAACATTCAGTACTTC. Its translation is CASSFGTGTNIQYF. This chain connects TRBV7-9 to TRBJ2-4, with 9 positions matching TRBD1. CDR1 SEHNR and CDR2 FQNEAQ come from the germline V gene (reference sequence). The CDR3 sequence is 14 residues long. The junction had 3 bases not matched to a gene; V was cut back by 3 bases and J by 6 bases.

This chain joins TRBV6-1 and TRBJ1-3, with D unresolved. Per the germline V gene, CDR1 is MNHNS and CDR2 is SASEGT. V was trimmed by 2 bases and J by 2 bases, leaving 10 bases between them. The CDR3 is 15 residues long. As DNA, the CDR3 is TGTGCCAGCAGTGAACAGACTAATACTGGAAACACCATATATTTT. Residues: CASSEQTNTGNTIYF.

This clone has just one count. The rearrangement uses TRBV6-2 or TRBV6-3 and TRBJ2-3, with D possibly matching TRBD1 (6 bases). Germline loops: CDR1 MNHEY, CDR2 SVGEGT. V was shortened by 1 base and J by 4 bases, with 9 bases between the two germline ends. The CDR3 extends over 14 amino acids. The CDR3 sequence: CASSYWTAADTQYF. In DNA form, the CDR3 reads TGTGCCAGCAGTTACTGGACAGCCGCAGATACGCAGTATTTT.

V gene TRBV9 combines with J gene TRBJ2-7; 12 bases map to TRBD2. In germline, CDR1 is SGDLS, CDR2 YYNGEE. The CDR3 has 15 residues. Trimming at V came to 4 bases and at J to 2 bases, leaving 4 bases not matched to a gene. The CDR3 here is CASSPTSGGTYEQYF. The CDR3 region has the DNA TGTGCCAGCAGCCCGACTAGCGGGGGAACCTACGAGCAGTACTTC.

The V gene is TRBV10-3, the J gene TRBJ1-2, with TRBD1 identical over 10 bases. V was clipped by 7 bases and J by 1 base; unmatched bases: 12. The germline V gene has CDR1 ENHRY and CDR2 SYGVKD. The length of the CDR3 is 17 residues. The CDR3 DNA sequence: TGTGCCATCACCCTTCAACCCGGGACAGGGGATAACTATGGCTACACCTTC. As protein: CAITLQPGTGDNYGYTF.

This chain uses TRBV3-1 (or the pseudogene TRBV3-2) with TRBJ2-7; the match to TRBD1 covers 9 bases. The CDR3 consists of 16 residues. With V trimmed by 4 bases and J by 9 bases, 16 bases remained unmatched. Per germline, CDR1 LGHDT and CDR2 YNNKEL (reference sequence). CDR3 bases: TGTGCCAGCAGCCGTTCAGGGAGCCCCGGGACAGGGAGGCAGTACTTC. Its translation: CASSRSGSPGTGRQYF.

The gene calls are TRBV7-2 and TRBJ1-2; the D is unclear. Germline V gives CDR1 SGHTA, CDR2 FQGNSA. Trimming removed 1 base from V and 8 bases from J, with 8 bases in between. The CDR3 loop spans 12 amino acids. The CDR3 DNA sequence: TGTGCCAGCAGCTTAGGGGTGGGCGGCTACACCTTC. Translation: CASSLGVGGYTF.

This chain joins TRBV18 and TRBJ2-7; D gene ambiguous. This CDR3 has 14 residues. The V end lost 1 base, the J end lost 2 bases, and 9 bases lay between the germline ends. Germline V gene data show CDR1 as KGHSH and CDR2 as LQKENI. CDR3 sequence: CASSPRSETYEQYF. In DNA form, the CDR3 reads TGTGCCAGCTCACCACGCAGCGAGACCTACGAGCAGTACTTC.

This sequence joins TRBV3-1 (or the pseudogene TRBV3-2) and TRBJ2-6; the D is unclear. The V and J ends lost 4 bases and 2 bases respectively, with 6 bases between them. Germline V gene data show CDR1 as LGHDT and CDR2 as YNNKEL (reference sequence). This CDR3 spans 14 amino acids. CDR3 sequence: CASSLGAGANVLTF. For the CDR3, the DNA is TGTGCCAGCAGCCTAGGAGCTGGGGCCAACGTCCTGACTTTC.

This chain joins TRBV6-2 or TRBV6-3 and TRBJ2-7; 7 positions match TRBD1. V dropped 0 bases and J dropped 5; count of bases not matched to a gene: 10. From germline, CDR1 is MNHEY and CDR2 SVGEGT. There are 16 residues in the CDR3. CDR3 amino acids: CASSYSSSLQGDEQYF. DNA for the CDR3: TGTGCCAGCAGTTACTCGAGCTCATTGCAGGGGGACGAGCAGTACTTC.

J is TRBJ1-2 and V is TRBV9; D is unclear. The germline V and J ends were trimmed by 0 bases and 6 bases, with 15 bases remaining between them. Germline CDR1 and CDR2: SGDLS and YYNGEE. The CDR3 loop spans 15 amino acids. This CDR3 is CASSVGLEGGNGYTF. The CDR3 coding sequence is TGTGCCAGCAGCGTAGGACTCGAGGGAGGGAATGGCTACACCTTC.

The chain couples TRBV4-2 to TRBJ2-5; 7 bases agree with TRBD1. This CDR3 contains 16 residues. After removal of 0 bases from V and 5 bases from J, the junction contained 9 bases not matched to a gene. Germline V gene sequence: CDR1 LGHNA, CDR2 YNFKEQ. CDR3 loop: CASSQDSMTGPETQYF. Here the CDR3 DNA reads TGTGCCAGCAGCCAAGATAGTATGACAGGGCCCGAGACCCAGTACTTC.

V and J are TRBV2 and TRBJ1-6, with 10 bases identical to TRBD1. The CDR3 is 15 amino acids. The J segment lost 7 bases and the V segment lost 6 bases, leaving 6 bases of the junction unmatched. CDR1 is SNHLY, CDR2 FYNNEI, per germline. This CDR3 reads CASSRQGADNSPLHF. As DNA, the CDR3 is TGTGCCAGCAGCCGACAGGGGGCAGACAATTCACCCCTCCACTTT.

This clone was counted a single time. The genes are TRBV3-1 (or the pseudogene TRBV3-2) and TRBJ1-2, with TRBD1 matching 10 bases. The V gene end was trimmed by 5 bases and the J gene end by 7 bases; junction bases not matched to a gene: 10. Germline CDR1 and CDR2: LGHDT and YNNKEL (reference sequence). The CDR3 sequence is 15 residues long. The CDR3 nucleotides are TGTGCCAGCAGCGCAGGGACAGGGGAGTGGGGTGGCTACACCTTC. As protein: CASSAGTGEWGGYTF.

The V call is TRBV27, the J call TRBJ2-7, with 8 bases that match TRBD1. This CDR3 has 17 residues. Germline lookup yields CDR1 MNHEY and CDR2 SMNVEV (reference sequence). With V trimmed by 6 bases and J by 2 bases, 15 bases remained unmatched. This CDR3 reads CASRAGTGPKGAYEQYF. In DNA form, the CDR3 reads TGTGCCAGCAGAGCCGGGACAGGACCAAAAGGGGCCTACGAGCAGTACTTC.

The chain combines TRBV5-4 with TRBJ2-2; 8 nucleotides agree with TRBD2. The V segment lost 0 bases and the J segment 3 bases; nucleotides outside the gene matches: 13. Germline V lookup: CDR1 SGHNT, CDR2 YYREEE (reference sequence). The CDR3 extends over 19 amino acids. The CDR3, as DNA: TGTGCCAGCAGCTTGGAGTTAGGCCAGATAGCGGGGTACACCGGGGAGCTGTTTTTT. Translating it yields CASSLELGQIAGYTGELFF.

This clone was detected only a few times. The chain is built from TRBV7-9 and TRBJ1-2; D gene uncertain. Germline-derived CDR1 and CDR2 are SEHNR and FQNEAQ (reference sequence). The CDR3 is 16 amino acids. Trimming left V 4 bases short and J 0 bases short, with 15 bases between. For the CDR3, the DNA is TGTGCCAGCAGCTCCCGGTCGGCGGCAGCTAACTATGGCTACACCTTC. As protein: CASSSRSAAANYGYTF. Supplemented by reference TRBV7-9 and TRBJ1-2, the full variable domain reads DTGVSQNPRHKITKRGQNVTFRCDPISEHNRLYWYRQTLGQGPEFLTYFQNEAQLEKSRLLSDRFSAERPKGSFSTLEIQRTEQGDSAMYLCASSSRSAAANYGYTFGSGTRLTVV.

This chain uses TRBV6-5 with TRBJ1-4; 7 bases match TRBD1. From germline, CDR1 is MNHEY and CDR2 SVGAGI. The V and J ends lost 0 bases and 5 bases, in that order; junction bases with no gene match: 6. There are 16 residues in the CDR3. Written as DNA, the CDR3 is TGTGCCAGCAGTTACTCGAGGTACAGGGGCAATGAAAAACTGTTTTTT. It is translated as CASSYSRYRGNEKLFF.

The gene calls are TRBV28 and TRBJ2-5; possible D gene TRBD1, 6 bases. The CDR3 is 16 residues long. Germline CDR1 MDHEN, CDR2 SYDVKM. The V end lost 8 bases, the J end lost 5 bases, and 24 bases lay between the germline ends. The CDR3, as DNA: TGTGCCAGCTCCGTCCAACAGGGTGCTACTGTGGAGACCCAGTACTTC. Its protein product is CASSVQQGATVETQYF.

This clone has just one count. The rearrangement uses TRBV6-1 and TRBJ2-7; 10 positions match TRBD1. The CDR3 is made up of 15 amino acids. V lost 5 bases, J lost 5 bases, and 9 bases stayed unmatched. Germline assignment: CDR1 MNHNS and CDR2 SASEGT. The CDR3 DNA is TGTGCCAGCAGTCTTACTTCCGGGACAGGGGACGAGCAGTACTTC. Translation: CASSLTSGTGDEQYF.

The V call is TRBV9, the J call TRBJ2-1; TRBD1 is a possible D gene (6 bases). Per the germline V gene, CDR1 is SGDLS and CDR2 is YYNGEE. V lost 3 bases and J lost 7, with 20 bases in between. The CDR3 is 16 residues long. DNA of the CDR3: TGTGCCAGCAGCGCAGCGCGGCAGGGGTCTTTTAATGAGCAGTTCTTC. This codes for CASSAARQGSFNEQFF.

This clone was detected once. This chain uses TRBV19 with TRBJ2-1; 8 bases align to TRBD2. This CDR3 has 16 amino acids. Unmatched junction bases numbered 10, after V lost 6 bases and J lost 3 bases. The germline gives CDR1 LNHDA, CDR2 SQIVND (reference sequence). The chain's CDR3 is CASRAGISGDYNEQFF. CDR3 bases: TGTGCCAGTAGGGCCGGGATTAGCGGGGACTACAATGAGCAGTTCTTC.

The rearrangement links TRBV5-1 to TRBJ1-2, with D possibly TRBD1 on 5 matching bases. The CDR3 has 13 residues. Trimming cost V 4 bases and J 4 bases, with 11 bases left between them. Per the germline V gene, CDR1 is SGHRS and CDR2 is YFSETQ. The CDR3 is CASSLDITYGYTF. CDR3 nucleotide sequence: TGCGCCAGCAGCCTGGACATTACCTATGGCTACACCTTC.

The gene calls are TRBV6-5 and TRBJ1-1; D is ambiguous. Germline V CDR1 and CDR2: MNHEY, SVGAGI. Trimming shortened V by 2 bases and J by 9 bases, and 7 bases separated the two germline ends. CDR3 size: 11 residues. For the CDR3, the DNA is TGTGCCAGCAGTTACCGAGAGCAAGCTTTCTTT. Translating gives CASSYREQAFF.

The J gene is TRBJ2-7, the V gene TRBV6-5, with TRBD1 matching over 10 bases. CDR1 is MNHEY and CDR2 is SVGAGI in the germline V gene. This CDR3 contains 14 residues. Trimming removed 10 bases from V and 5 bases from J; junction bases left unmatched: 11. CDR3 sequence reads: CATRGGQGLHEQYF. The CDR3 DNA sequence: TGTGCCACCCGGGGGGGACAGGGGCTACACGAGCAGTACTTC.

The rearrangement links TRBV19 to TRBJ2-7, with D perhaps TRBD1 (6 bases). Germline lookup yields CDR1 LNHDA and CDR2 SQIVND (reference sequence). This CDR3 region has 14 residues. The V end lost 7 bases, the J end lost 2 bases, and 15 bases lay between the germline ends. The DNA for the CDR3 is TGTGCCAGTAACCCTACAGGGACCGCCTACGAGCAGTACTTC. As protein: CASNPTGTAYEQYF.

CDR3 sequence: CASSLSGTRDLADTQYF. For the CDR3, the DNA is TGTGCCAGCAGCCTTAGTGGGACTAGGGATCTCGCAGATACGCAGTATTTT. The rearrangement joins TRBV7-8 to TRBJ2-3, with TRBD2 matching 8 bases. J lost 4 bases, V lost 5 bases, and 14 bases had no gene match. This CDR3 comprises 17 residues. Germline V lookup: CDR1 SGHVS, CDR2 FQNEAQ.

This chain links TRBV9 with TRBJ1-2, with 9 bases identical to TRBD1. The V segment lost 2 bases and the J segment 0 bases; nucleotides outside the gene matches: 11. CDR1 and CDR2 (germline): SGDLS, YYNGEE. CDR3 size: 18 residues. The CDR3 DNA reads as TGTGCCAGCAGCGTGGGGACAGGGAACCCAAATTCTAACTATGGCTACACCTTC. Protein sequence: CASSVGTGNPNSNYGYTF.

The genes are TRBV16 and TRBJ1-4; D is possibly TRBD1 (6 bases). The V end was cut by 0 bases, the J end by 5 bases, with 10 bases between. Germline lookup yields CDR1 KGHSY and CDR2 FQNENV. The CDR3 covers 15 residues. Written as DNA, the CDR3 is TGTGCCAGCAGCCAATCGGGGGCAGGGAATGAAAAACTGTTTTTT. Translating gives CASSQSGAGNEKLFF.